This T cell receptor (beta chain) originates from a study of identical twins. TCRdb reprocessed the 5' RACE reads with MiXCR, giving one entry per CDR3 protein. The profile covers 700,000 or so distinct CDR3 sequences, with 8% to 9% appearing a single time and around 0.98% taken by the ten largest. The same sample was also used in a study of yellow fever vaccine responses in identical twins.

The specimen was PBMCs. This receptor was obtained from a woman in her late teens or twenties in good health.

CDR3 sequence reads: CASSPLAGGSPGELFF. DNA for the CDR3: TGTGCCAGCAGTCCACTAGCGGGAGGGTCCCCCGGGGAGCTGTTTTTT. The V gene is TRBV27, the J gene TRBJ2-2, with TRBD2 matching over 13 bases. Germline values: CDR1 MNHEY, CDR2 SMNVEV (reference sequence). The CDR3 runs to 16 residues. J was trimmed by 6 bases and V by 5 bases; bases with no gene match: 6.